These T cell receptor beta chains were read from a single sample in a study of PD-1 blockade in classical Hodgkin lymphoma. Clones were sequenced by immunoSEQ multiplex PCR, and TCRdb holds only the in-frame ones, with some missing. The table includes around 23,000 clones, 89% detected once. Source material: CD4+ T cells from blood. The origin of the receptors is a human donor with classical Hodgkin lymphoma. The conserved cysteine and the conserved F or W are not part of the CDR3 here. A D gene is named only where the DNA matches it firmly.

d_call j_call v_call cdr3_aa
TRBD2 TRBJ2-3 TRBV9 ASSPSLAGVNTDTQY
TRBD1 TRBJ2-5 TRBV25-1 ASSEYPDRETQY
TRBD1 TRBJ2-2 TRBV27 ASSSTGRAGELF
TRBD2 TRBJ2-5 TRBV16 ASSQRLAGETQY
TRBD1 TRBJ1-2 TRBV5-1 ASSLTIAGGRGYT
- TRBJ2-3 TRBV2 ASTRGLRTLLDTQY
- - TRBV5-5 ASSLSGTTYEQY
- TRBJ2-7 TRBV5-5 ASSWETVSYEQY
- TRBJ2-3 TRBV2 ASSGRAAGTDTQY
- TRBJ1-1 TRBV19 ASSLQGVNTEAF
- TRBJ1-5 TRBV28 ASSLGRGPSRAQH
TRBD1 TRBJ2-5 TRBV5-1 ASSLEQGAKTQY
TRBD1 TRBJ1-3 TRBV11-3 ASSSRTGDTIY
- TRBJ1-1 TRBV28 ASSQHKPLNTEAF
- TRBJ2-1 TRBV7-2 ASTGPGFSNEQF
- TRBJ2-5 TRBV7-6 ASSQVGSGLRETQY
TRBD2 TRBJ2-1 TRBV2 ASGGGLDNEQF
- TRBJ2-2 TRBV9 ASRVTGNTGELF
TRBD2 TRBJ2-7 TRBV2 ASSSTSGGYEQY
- TRBJ1-5 TRBV7-6 ASSSRVGQPQH
- TRBJ1-1 TRBV7-9 ASSLVRAAF
- TRBJ1-3 TRBV4-3 ASSLESGGGNTIY